What follows are 5 T cell receptor beta chains derived from one specimen sequenced in a study of regulatory T cells in long-lasting Graves disease. To make TCR beta libraries, researchers used iRepertoire HTBI primers and Arm-PCR of CDR3 regions. TCRdb called the multiplex PCR reads again in MiXCR, with one record for every CDR3 protein. The table has around 400,000 distinct CDR3 sequences, 20% to 30% seen once; the top ten hold 26%. Time point meaning: persistent/refractory GD, antithyroid drugs over 5 years with positive TRAb. After RNA was extracted from PBMCs, the TCR library was made from it. The input for sequencing was peripheral blood mononuclear cells (PBMCs), taken when the disease was refractory, from a patient treated with antithyroid drugs. These receptor sequences come from a female donor with Graves disease.

As regards this clonotype: Given a much more abundant clone one base away, this may be a read error. The rearrangement uses TRBV2 and TRBJ2-5, with D possibly matching TRBD2 (6 bases). This CDR3 is built from 16 residues. The V gene lost 3 bases and the J gene lost 5 bases, with 19 bases spanning the gap. CDR1 SNHLY and CDR2 FYNNEI come from the germline V gene. The CDR3 DNA reads TGTGCCAGCAGTGAGACCGCGGGACTCCCCCGGGAGACCCAGTACTTC. It yields the protein CASSETAGLPRETQYF.

The chain links TRBV18 to TRBJ2-3; possible D gene TRBD2, 5 bases. The CDR3 is 14 residues long. Per the germline V gene, CDR1 is KGHSH and CDR2 is LQKENI. Trimming left V 0 bases short and J 3 bases short, with 7 bases between. Here the CDR3 reads CASSPPGVTDTQYF. The CDR3 DNA reads as TGTGCCAGCTCACCACCCGGGGTGACAGATACGCAGTATTTT.

In this sample, this clonotype turned up a few times. The J gene is TRBJ1-2, the V gene TRBV5-1; D ambiguous. V lost 4 bases to trimming and J lost 1 base, with 14 bases between them. Germline loops: CDR1 SGHRS, CDR2 YFSETQ. CDR3 size: 15 residues. The CDR3 DNA reads as TGCGCCAGCAGCCCGGACGGTAGTAATAACTATGGCTACACCTTC. This codes for CASSPDGSNNYGYTF.

This clonotype was seen many times. This sequence joins TRBV2 and TRBJ2-6; D is ambiguous. V was shortened by 4 bases and J by 0 bases, with 4 bases between the two germline ends. Germline V gives CDR1 SNHLY, CDR2 FYNNEI. The CDR3 runs 14 residues. The chain's CDR3 is CASSGSSGANVLTF. The CDR3 DNA sequence: TGTGCCAGCAGTGGGAGCTCTGGGGCCAACGTCCTGACTTTC.

The chain recombines TRBV7-9 with TRBJ2-7; maybe TRBD1 (5 bases). Between the trimmed V and J ends, which lost 1 base and 3 bases, there was a span of 16 bases. Germline CDR1 SEHNR, CDR2 FQNEAQ (reference sequence). The CDR3 extends over 16 amino acids. The DNA of the CDR3 is TGTGCCAGCAGCTTAGATCAGGGAAGGGGAAACTACGAGCAGTACTTC. It translates to CASSLDQGRGNYEQYF.